Each of the 24 T cell receptor beta chains below was sequenced from the same sample in a study of T cell repertoires in cytomegalovirus infection (dated by TCRdb to the late 2010s). Sequencing instrument: Illumina HiSeq 1500. Using fastp at Q25 and MiXCR, TCRdb reprocessed the public reads and kept productive beta chains. Every entry covers one CDR3 protein and lists the most common genes and DNA from its rows. The sample includes nearly 450,000 distinct CDR3 sequences, with under 40% observed a single time. Clones ranked in the top ten supply approximately 14% of the sample. The sample taken for sequencing was PBMCs. The receptors here all came from a human donor in good health (CMV status not recorded). Some clones in this sample may be carry-over from other donors' samples.

V gene TRBV6-1 combines with J gene TRBJ1-2; 8 positions agree with TRBD1. V lost 7 bases to trimming and J lost 4 bases; unmatched junction nucleotides: 11. Germline lookup yields CDR1 MNHNS and CDR2 SASEGT. The CDR3 consists of 15 residues. The CDR3 protein is CASMDWTGPGYGYTF. CDR3 bases: TGTGCCAGCATGGACTGGACAGGGCCAGGCTATGGCTACACCTTC.

This rearrangement joins TRBV24-1 to TRBJ2-3, with D possibly being TRBD2 (6 bases). The germline V gene has CDR1 KGHDR and CDR2 SFDVKD. Trimming shortened V by 5 bases and J by 2 bases, and 16 bases separated the two germline ends. The CDR3 loop spans 16 amino acids. As DNA, the CDR3 is TGTGCCACCAGTGTGAAACGGGGGAGACTCACAGATACGCAGTATTTT. Translating it yields CATSVKRGRLTDTQYF.

The chain uses TRBV23-1 and TRBJ2-3, with a possible D match to TRBD1 (6 bases). TRBV23-1 is filed as an ORF, its function uncertain. The CDR3 length is 14 residues. The V gene lost 5 bases and the J gene lost 8 bases, with 17 bases spanning the gap. The CDR3 loop is CASSSHGDRTTQYF. In DNA form, the CDR3 reads TGCGCCAGCAGTTCCCATGGAGACAGGACTACGCAGTATTTT.

Concerning this clonotype itself: This sequence may be a read error, since a much larger clone differs from it by one base. V and J are TRBV7-2 and TRBJ2-1, with TRBD1 matching over 7 bases. The CDR3 is 15 residues long. The V gene's germline CDR1 is SGHTA and CDR2 FQGNSA. The CDR3 sequence is CASSYLGDRGHEPFF. CDR3 coding DNA: TGTGCCAGCAGTTACTTAGGGGATAGGGGGCATGAGCCGTTCTTC.

This chain connects TRBV28 to TRBJ2-7; D remains unclear. With 6 bases removed from V and 4 bases from J, the gap between germline ends came to 13 bases. The germline CDR1 and CDR2 sequences are MDHEN and SYDVKM. The CDR3 totals 13 residues. Here the CDR3 reads CASRTRQTYEQYF. DNA for the CDR3: TGTGCCAGCAGAACCCGGCAGACTTACGAGCAGTACTTC.

The chain joins TRBV29-1 to TRBJ2-1; the D gene is possibly TRBD2 (5 bases). V was cut by 4 bases and J by 8 bases, with 9 bases left in between. The CDR3 is made up of 11 amino acids. Germline CDR1 is SQVTM and CDR2 is ANQGSEA. The CDR3 DNA reads TGCAGCGTTGGCGGGTATGATGAGCAGTTCTTC. Translation: CSVGGYDEQFF.

This rearrangement joins TRBV12-3 or TRBV12-4 to TRBJ1-5; perhaps TRBD1 as D (5 bases). The CDR3 length is 15 residues. V lost 5 bases, J lost 1 base, and 12 bases lay in between. CDR3 in amino acids: CASSQGGRSNQPQHF. CDR3 sequence (DNA): TGTGCCAGCAGTCAGGGCGGGCGGAGCAATCAGCCCCAGCATTTT.

Note on this clonotype: A clone one base away is much larger, so this may be a read error. The gene calls are TRBV7-8 and TRBJ1-1; 8 nucleotides align to TRBD1. The V gene's germline CDR1 is SGHVS and CDR2 FQNEAQ. This CDR3 spans 15 amino acids. CDR3 bases: TGTTCCAGCAGCCTAAGACAGGGGACGAACACTGAAGCTTTCTTT. Translating it yields CSSSLRQGTNTEAFF.

This clonotype was seen a few times. The chain uses TRBV6-4 and TRBJ2-1; D gene unclear. The CDR3 has 12 residues. V was pared by 2 bases and J by 6 bases, with 5 bases between. CDR1 is MRHNA, CDR2 SNTAGT, per germline. CDR3 coding DNA: TGTGCCAGCAGTGACGTCCCCAATGAGCAGTTCTTC. Translated, it gives CASSDVPNEQFF.

The gene calls are TRBV10-2 and TRBJ2-1; no reliable D call. This CDR3 has 12 amino acids. Germline CDR1 WSHSY, CDR2 SAAADI. Trimming left V 5 bases short and J 15 bases short, with 17 bases between. CDR3 nucleotides: TGCGCCAGCAGTCCGGGTTACAATGATCGGTTCTTC. Encoded protein: CASSPGYNDRFF.

The chain carries TRBV7-2 and TRBJ2-1; TRBD2 matches at 7 bases. This CDR3 has 17 amino acids. Losses at the gene ends were 1 base for V and 3 bases for J; bases not matched to a gene: 9. Germline lookup yields CDR1 SGHTA and CDR2 FQGNSA. In nucleotides, the CDR3 is TGTGCCAGCAGCTTAGGGGGGTGGGGGGGGGACTACAATGAGCAGTTCTTC. Its protein is CASSLGGWGGDYNEQFF.

On this clonotype: Possible read error: a much larger clone is one base away. The chain joins TRBV7-8 to TRBJ2-5; D is possibly TRBD1 (6 bases). From germline, CDR1 is SGHVS and CDR2 FQNEAQ. The CDR3 is 14 amino acids. The DNA for the CDR3 is TGTACCAGCAGCCTAGGCAGGGGTCGAGAGACCCAGTACTTC. Residues: CTSSLGRGRETQYF. The entire variable domain, with the rest obtained from reference TRBV7-8 and TRBJ2-5, is as follows: GAGVSQSPRYKVAKRGQDVALRCDPISGHVSLFWYQQALGQGPEFLTYFQNEAQLDKSGLPSDRFFAERPEGSVSTLKIQRTQQEDSAVYLCTSSLGRGRETQYFGPGTRLLVL.

This clonotype showed up just a few times. The V call is TRBV6-2 or TRBV6-3, the J call TRBJ1-4; 7 bases fit TRBD1. Germline V gives CDR1 MNHEY, CDR2 SVGEGT. This CDR3 has 17 residues. The ends lost 2 bases at V and 1 base at J; junction bases unmatched: 7. DNA for the CDR3: TGTGCCAGCAGTTACGTACCGGGACAGCAAACTAATGAAAAACTGTTTTTT. Amino acid sequence: CASSYVPGQQTNEKLFF.

The CDR3 here is CATSATASSGNTIYF. The CDR3 nucleotides read TGTGCCACCTCGGCCACGGCGAGCTCTGGAAACACCATATATTTT. The chain recombines TRBV15 with TRBJ1-3; no definite D call. Germline values: CDR1 LNHNV, CDR2 YYDKDF (reference sequence). Trimming took 8 bases from V and 0 from J, leaving 14 bases between them. CDR3 length equals 15 residues.

The chain carries TRBV29-1 and TRBJ2-6; 7 bases are shared with TRBD1. With V trimmed by 0 bases and J by 1 base, 12 bases remained unmatched. The CDR3 length is 19 residues. The germline V gene encodes CDR1 SQVTM and CDR2 ANQGSEA. The chain's CDR3 is CSVEEKTGFPPSGANVLTF. The CDR3 DNA follows: TGCAGCGTTGAAGAAAAGACAGGGTTTCCCCCGTCTGGGGCCAACGTCCTGACTTTC.

The rearrangement links TRBV30 to TRBJ1-1; D might be TRBD1 (5 bases). The ends were cut back, 3 bases at V and 1 base at J, with 6 bases in the middle. Germline CDR1 reads GTSNPN; CDR2 reads SVGIG (reference sequence). CDR3 length equals 12 residues. CDR3: CAWRGTNTEAFF. The CDR3 nucleotides read TGTGCCTGGAGGGGGACGAACACTGAAGCTTTCTTT.

In this sample, this clonotype turned up a few times. The chain combines TRBV10-3 with TRBJ2-5; tentatively, D is TRBD1 or TRBD2 (6 bases each). Trimming removed 2 bases from V and 2 bases from J, with 9 bases in between. Per germline, CDR1 ENHRY and CDR2 SYGVKD. This CDR3 spans 14 amino acids. The CDR3 DNA follows: TGTGCCATCAGTGAGGGGGGGCCTCAAGAGACCCAGTACTTC. Protein: CAISEGGPQETQYF.

This clonotype was counted only a few times. The rearrangement uses TRBV20-1 and TRBJ2-7; maybe TRBD1 (6 bases). Trimming removed 6 bases at V and 1 base at J, with 13 bases between. The CDR3 has 13 residues. CDR1 and CDR2 from the germline V gene are DFQATT and SNEGSKA (reference sequence). The DNA of the CDR3 is TGCAGTGCCCCCCGGACAGAGTCCTACGAGCAGTACTTC. It codes for CSAPRTESYEQYF.

V and J are TRBV25-1 and TRBJ2-5, with a weak D call TRBD2 (6 bases). CDR3 size: 13 residues. Germline CDR1 reads MGHDK; CDR2 reads SYGVNS. V was pared by 2 bases and J by 6 bases, with 10 bases between. Here the CDR3 reads CASSELGGQTQYF. In nucleotides, the CDR3 is TGTGCCAGCAGTGAACTCGGGGGACAGACCCAGTACTTC. Combining the CDR3 with reference TRBV25-1 and TRBJ2-5 gives the whole variable domain EADIYQTPRYLVIGTGKKITLECSQTMGHDKMYWYQQDPGMELHLIHYSYGVNSTEKGDLSSESTVSRIRTEHFPLTLESARPSHTSQYLCASSELGGQTQYFGPGTRLLVL.

V is TRBV29-1 and J is TRBJ1-1; D is unresolved. Germline CDR1 and CDR2: SQVTM and ANQGSEA. The CDR3 is made up of 13 amino acids. V was trimmed by 8 bases and J by 0 bases, leaving 13 bases between them. CDR3 residues: CSTERKMNTEAFF. CDR3 nucleotides: TGCAGCACAGAACGGAAGATGAACACTGAAGCTTTCTTT.

This clonotype was observed at least ten times. V usage is TRBV7-2 and J usage is TRBJ2-3, with a weak D call TRBD2 (6 bases). Between the trimmed V and J ends, which lost 0 bases and 2 bases, there was a span of 15 bases. Germline V lookup: CDR1 SGHTA, CDR2 FQGNSA. There are 17 residues in the CDR3. DNA of the CDR3: TGTGCCAGCAGCTTAGCGCTTGCGCGGGGCCTCACAGATACGCAGTATTTT. Amino acids: CASSLALARGLTDTQYF.

This clonotype was counted between two and nine times. The chain has TRBV7-9 and TRBJ2-3; 7 bases line up with TRBD2. The CDR3 spans 15 residues. CDR1 and CDR2 from the germline V gene are SEHNR and FQNEAQ (reference sequence). J gave up 6 bases and V 5 bases, and 11 bases lay outside the gene matches. The CDR3 spells CASSHLADPKDTQYF. DNA for the CDR3: TGTGCCAGCAGCCACCTAGCGGACCCCAAGGATACGCAGTATTTT.

The chain links TRBV4-2 to TRBJ2-2, with D possibly matching TRBD2 (6 bases). This CDR3 has 16 amino acids. Per germline, CDR1 LGHNA and CDR2 YNFKEQ. V lost 0 bases to trimming and J lost 4 bases, with 12 bases between them. The CDR3 spells CASSQEAGRGTGELFF. The CDR3 DNA is TGTGCCAGCAGCCAAGAAGCGGGTCGTGGCACCGGGGAGCTGTTTTTT.

This chain connects TRBV20-1 to TRBJ1-6; D is ambiguous. This CDR3 comprises 16 residues. Trimming removed 4 bases at V and 0 bases at J, with 13 bases between. Germline assignment: CDR1 DFQATT and CDR2 SNEGSKA (reference sequence). The CDR3 sequence is CSATRSPSSYNSPLHF. Here the CDR3 DNA reads TGCAGTGCTACCAGGTCACCGAGCTCCTATAATTCACCCCTCCACTTT.